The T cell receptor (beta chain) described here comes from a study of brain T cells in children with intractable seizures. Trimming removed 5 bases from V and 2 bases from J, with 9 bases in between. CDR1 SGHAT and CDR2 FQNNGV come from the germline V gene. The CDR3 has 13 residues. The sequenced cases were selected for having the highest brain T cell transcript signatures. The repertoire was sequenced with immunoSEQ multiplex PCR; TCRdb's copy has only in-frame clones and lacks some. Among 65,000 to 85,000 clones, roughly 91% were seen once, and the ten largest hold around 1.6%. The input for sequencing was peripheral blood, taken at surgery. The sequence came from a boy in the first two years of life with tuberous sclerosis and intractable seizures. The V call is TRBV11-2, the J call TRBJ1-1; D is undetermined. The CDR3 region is CASSPRGNTEAFF. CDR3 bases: TGTGCCAGCAGCCCACGGGGAAACACTGAAGCTTTCTTT.